This T cell receptor beta chain comes out of a study of shared clonotypes between healthy human individuals. Study-wide results and caveats: Exclusively blood specimens were collected; tissue repertoires likely differ.

It was across several immunoSEQ plates that each subset's genomic DNA was evenly split. This table comes from immunoSEQ multiplex PCR, and its TCRdb copy is limited to in-frame clones, with some not included. The data show millions of clones, with about 92% seen just once and 0.3% to 0.4% held by the top ten. About this clone itself: Its specificity is not known. Other DNA sequences in the sample encode the same CDR3.

Germline CDR1 and CDR2: MDHEN and SYDVKM. V lost 6 bases and J lost 3; bases outside the gene matches: 4. This CDR3 spans 13 amino acids. This chain joins TRBV28 and TRBJ1-1; TRBD1 matches 7 bases. The receptor was isolated from a man in his late teens or twenties in good health. Some clones in this sample may be carry-over from other donors' samples. Sequencing was carried out using naive CD4+ T cells from PBMCs. Indicated subset: CD45RA+ positively selected. CDR3 in DNA: TGTGCCAGCAGCCCGACAGGGTACACTGAAGCTTTCTTT. Residues: CASSPTGYTEAFF. The whole variable domain, filled in from reference TRBV28 and TRBJ1-1, reads DVKVTQSSRYLVKRTGEKVFLECVQDMDHENMFWYRQDPGLGLRLIYFSYDVKMKEKGDIPEGYSVSREKKERFSLILESASTNQTSMYLCASSPTGYTEAFFGQGTRLTVV.